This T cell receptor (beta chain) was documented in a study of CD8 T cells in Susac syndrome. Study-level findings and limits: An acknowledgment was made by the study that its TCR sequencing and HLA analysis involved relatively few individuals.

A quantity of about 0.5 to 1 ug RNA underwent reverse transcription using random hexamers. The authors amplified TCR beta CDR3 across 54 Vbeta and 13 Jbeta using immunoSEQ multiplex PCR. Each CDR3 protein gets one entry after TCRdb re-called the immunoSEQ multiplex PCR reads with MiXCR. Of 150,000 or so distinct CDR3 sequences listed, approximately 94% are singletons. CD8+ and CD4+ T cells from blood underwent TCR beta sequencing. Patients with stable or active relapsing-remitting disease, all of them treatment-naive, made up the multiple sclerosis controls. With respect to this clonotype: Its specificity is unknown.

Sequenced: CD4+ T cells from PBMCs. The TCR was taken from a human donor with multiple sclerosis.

This CDR3 is CASSPSDEQFF. The CDR3, as DNA: TGTGCCAGCTCCCCCTCAGATGAGCAGTTCTTC. J is TRBJ2-1 and V is TRBV18; D gene uncertain. Trimming removed 6 bases at V and 8 bases at J, with 8 bases between. This CDR3 is 11 amino acids long. In germline, CDR1 is KGHSH, CDR2 LQKENI. The variable domain in full, completed from reference TRBV18 and TRBJ2-1, reads NAGVMQNPRHLVRRRGQEARLRCSPMKGHSHVYWYRQLPEEGLKFMVYLQKENIIDESGMPKERFSAEFPKEGPSILRIQQVVRGDSAAYFCASSPSDEQFFGPGTRLTVL.